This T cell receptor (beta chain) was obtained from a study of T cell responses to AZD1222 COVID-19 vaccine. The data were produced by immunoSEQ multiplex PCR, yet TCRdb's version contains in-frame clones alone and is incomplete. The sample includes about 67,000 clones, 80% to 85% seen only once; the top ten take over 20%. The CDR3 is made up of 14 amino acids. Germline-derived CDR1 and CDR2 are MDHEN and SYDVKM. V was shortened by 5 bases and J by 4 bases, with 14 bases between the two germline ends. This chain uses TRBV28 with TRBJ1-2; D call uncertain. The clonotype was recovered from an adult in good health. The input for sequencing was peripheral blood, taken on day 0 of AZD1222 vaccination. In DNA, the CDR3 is TGTGCCAGCAGTCTTCGCGCTCCTCTCTATGGCTACACCTTC. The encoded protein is CASSLRAPLYGYTF.